Below are 9 T cell receptor beta chains sequenced from a single sample in a study of early T cells in non-severe SARS-CoV-2 infection. TCRdb analysed the 5' RACE reads with MiXCR anew, one entry per CDR3 protein. Counted here are approximately 39,000 distinct CDR3 sequences, less than 7% occurring once; the ten biggest clones make up about 22%. The sample here was whole blood, taken at baseline. The receptors were sampled from an adult who was a healthcare worker with PCR-confirmed SARS-CoV-2 infection or an uninfected control (not recorded which).

The chain has TRBV5-1 and TRBJ1-6; D may be TRBD1 (5 bases). The CDR3 is made up of 16 amino acids. The germline V gene has CDR1 SGHRS and CDR2 YFSETQ. Trimming took 3 bases from V and 7 from J, leaving 17 bases between them. This CDR3 reads CASSSNPGRTNSPLHF. The DNA of the CDR3 is TGCGCCAGCAGCTCCAATCCAGGACGGACAAATTCACCCCTCCACTTT.

This clonotype appeared a few times. This chain connects TRBV6-6 to TRBJ1-5; D ambiguous. The V gene lost 5 bases and the J gene lost 9 bases, with 11 bases spanning the gap. Germline loops: CDR1 MNHNY, CDR2 SVGAGI (reference sequence). The CDR3 is 12 amino acids. The CDR3 reads CASSTPSMPQHF. The DNA for the CDR3 is TGTGCCAGCAGTACCCCATCGATGCCCCAGCATTTT.

V gene TRBV18 combines with J gene TRBJ2-1; 7 bases align to TRBD1. CDR1 is KGHSH and CDR2 is LQKENI in the germline V gene. V was clipped by 2 bases and J by 5 bases; unmatched bases: 0. The CDR3 loop spans 13 amino acids. CDR3 coding DNA: TGTGCCAGCTCACCAGGGACAGACAATGAGCAGTTCTTC. Protein product: CASSPGTDNEQFF. Combining the CDR3 with reference TRBV18 and TRBJ2-1 gives the whole variable domain NAGVMQNPRHLVRRRGQEARLRCSPMKGHSHVYWYRQLPEEGLKFMVYLQKENIIDESGMPKERFSAEFPKEGPSILRIQQVVRGDSAAYFCASSPGTDNEQFFGPGTRLTVL.

The genes are TRBV20-1 and TRBJ1-4, with D possibly TRBD1 on 5 matching bases. Germline V CDR1 and CDR2: DFQATT, SNEGSKA (reference sequence). This CDR3 is 13 amino acids long. The ends were cut back, 4 bases at V and 7 bases at J, with 13 bases in the middle. The CDR3 DNA is TGCAGTGCTAAGGACATTTATAGTGAAAAACTGTTTTTT. Amino acids: CSAKDIYSEKLFF.

The rearrangement links TRBV27 to TRBJ1-1; D is possibly TRBD1 (6 bases). Trimming stripped 2 bases from V and 3 bases from J, with 10 bases between. This CDR3 has 14 residues. Per the germline V gene, CDR1 is MNHEY and CDR2 is SMNVEV (reference sequence). The CDR3 DNA sequence: TGTGCCAGCAGTTTACTCAGGGGCTACACTGAAGCTTTCTTT. Translated: CASSLLRGYTEAFF.

The table lists this clonotype with a few counts. The chain recombines TRBV20-1 with TRBJ1-5; TRBD1 matches at 12 bases. Germline CDR1 is DFQATT and CDR2 is SNEGSKA (reference sequence). The CDR3 totals 17 residues. V lost 0 bases to trimming and J lost 6 bases; unmatched junction nucleotides: 9. CDR3 coding DNA: TGCAGTGCTAGAGATCACGGGACAGGGGGCACGGGTCAGCCCCAGCATTTT. It translates to CSARDHGTGGTGQPQHF.

This rearrangement joins TRBV6-1 to TRBJ2-3; D gene ambiguous. From germline, CDR1 is MNHNS and CDR2 SASEGT. The germline V and J ends were trimmed by 6 bases and 0 bases, with 13 bases remaining between them. The CDR3 is 15 amino acids. CDR3 nucleotides: TGTGCCAGCAGCCCCTTCGACGCTAGCACAGATACGCAGTATTTT. Protein: CASSPFDASTDTQYF.

The sample holds many counts of this clonotype. The chain recombines TRBV7-9 with TRBJ1-5; D is perhaps TRBD1 (6 bases). This CDR3 spans 14 amino acids. V lost 5 bases and J lost 4, with 12 bases in between. Germline CDR1 is SEHNR and CDR2 is FQNEAQ (reference sequence). The chain's CDR3 is CASSPGTSNQPQHF. CDR3 in DNA: TGTGCCAGCAGCCCCGGGACAAGTAATCAGCCCCAGCATTTT.

This clonotype occurred a few times. The chain has TRBV6-2 or TRBV6-3 and TRBJ2-7, with 9 bases fitting TRBD2. This CDR3 is 15 amino acids long. Germline V CDR1 and CDR2: MNHEY, SVGEGT. V was pared by 7 bases and J by 3 bases, with 10 bases of the junction left unmatched. CDR3: CASTWTSVAIYEQYF. The CDR3, as DNA: TGTGCCAGCACCTGGACTAGCGTCGCAATCTACGAGCAGTACTTC.